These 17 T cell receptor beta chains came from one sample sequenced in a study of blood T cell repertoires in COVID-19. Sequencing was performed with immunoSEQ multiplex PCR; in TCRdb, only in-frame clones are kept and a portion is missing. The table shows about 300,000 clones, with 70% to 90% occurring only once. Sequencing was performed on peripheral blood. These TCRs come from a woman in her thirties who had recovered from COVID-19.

CDR3 amino acids: CASLQTGNTEAFF. The CDR3 region has the DNA TGCGCCAGCCTCCAGACAGGGAACACTGAAGCTTTCTTT. This chain links TRBV5-1 with TRBJ1-1, with a weak D call TRBD1 (6 bases). Germline loops: CDR1 SGHRS, CDR2 YFSETQ. Trimming shortened V by 7 bases and J by 1 base, and 11 bases separated the two germline ends. CDR3 length: 13 residues.

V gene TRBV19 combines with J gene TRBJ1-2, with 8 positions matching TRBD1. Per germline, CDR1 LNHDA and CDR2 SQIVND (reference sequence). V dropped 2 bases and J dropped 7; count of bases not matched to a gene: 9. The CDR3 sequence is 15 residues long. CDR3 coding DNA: TGTGCCAGTAGTATATTTACAGGGGGATCCGGTGGCTACACCTTC. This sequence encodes CASSIFTGGSGGYTF.

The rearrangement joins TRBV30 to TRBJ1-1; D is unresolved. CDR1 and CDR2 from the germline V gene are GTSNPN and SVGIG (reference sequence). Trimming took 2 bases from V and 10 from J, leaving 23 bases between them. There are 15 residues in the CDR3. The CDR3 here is CAWSTSYEGVRGAFF. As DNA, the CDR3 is TGTGCCTGGAGTACTTCTTACGAGGGCGTTCGAGGAGCTTTCTTT.

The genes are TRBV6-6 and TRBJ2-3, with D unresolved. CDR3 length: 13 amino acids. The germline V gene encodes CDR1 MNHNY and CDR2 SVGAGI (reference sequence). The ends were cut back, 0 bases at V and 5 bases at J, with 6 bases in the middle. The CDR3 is CASSYSTLDTQYF. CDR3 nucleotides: TGTGCCAGCAGTTACTCGACTTTAGATACGCAGTATTTT.

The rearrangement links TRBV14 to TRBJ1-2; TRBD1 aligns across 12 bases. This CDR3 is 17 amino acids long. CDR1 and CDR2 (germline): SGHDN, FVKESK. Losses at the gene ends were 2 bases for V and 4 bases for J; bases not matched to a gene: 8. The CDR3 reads CASSQLGQGARTYGYTF. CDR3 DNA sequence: TGTGCCAGCAGCCAATTGGGACAGGGGGCGCGGACCTATGGCTACACCTTC.

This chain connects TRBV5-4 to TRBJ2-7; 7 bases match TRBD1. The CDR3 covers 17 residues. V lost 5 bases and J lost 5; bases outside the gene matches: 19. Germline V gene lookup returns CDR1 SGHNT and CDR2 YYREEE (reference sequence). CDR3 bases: TGTGCCAGCAGTTTGCCGCTCGGAGACAGGGCAGCGAACGAGCAGTACTTC. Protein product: CASSLPLGDRAANEQYF.

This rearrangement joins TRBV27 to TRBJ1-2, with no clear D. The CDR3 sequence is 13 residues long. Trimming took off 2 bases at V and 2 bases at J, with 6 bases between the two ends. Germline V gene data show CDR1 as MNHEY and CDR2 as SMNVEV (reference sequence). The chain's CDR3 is CASSLHRNYGYTF. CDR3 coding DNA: TGTGCCAGCAGTTTACACAGAAACTATGGCTACACCTTC.

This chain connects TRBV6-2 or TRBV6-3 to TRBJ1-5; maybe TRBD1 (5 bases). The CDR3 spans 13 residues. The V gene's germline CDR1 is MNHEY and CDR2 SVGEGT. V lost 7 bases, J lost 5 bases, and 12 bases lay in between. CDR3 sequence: CASTPGGYQPQHF. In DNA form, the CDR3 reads TGTGCCAGCACCCCGGGGGGGTATCAGCCCCAGCATTTT.

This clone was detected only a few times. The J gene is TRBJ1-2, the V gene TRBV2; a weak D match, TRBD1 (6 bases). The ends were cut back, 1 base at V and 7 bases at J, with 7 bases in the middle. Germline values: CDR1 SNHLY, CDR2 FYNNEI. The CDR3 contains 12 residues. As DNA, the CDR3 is TGTGCCAGCAGTGAAGACAGGGCTGGCTACACCTTC. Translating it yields CASSEDRAGYTF.

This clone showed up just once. The CDR3 loop reads CATSDEDRIYGYTF. The CDR3, as DNA: TGTGCCACCAGTGATGAAGACAGGATTTATGGCTACACCTTC. The chain uses TRBV24-1 and TRBJ1-2; D perhaps matches TRBD1 (6 bases). Germline CDR1 and CDR2: KGHDR and SFDVKD. The CDR3 length is 14 residues. V was cut by 3 bases and J by 5 bases, with 12 bases left in between.

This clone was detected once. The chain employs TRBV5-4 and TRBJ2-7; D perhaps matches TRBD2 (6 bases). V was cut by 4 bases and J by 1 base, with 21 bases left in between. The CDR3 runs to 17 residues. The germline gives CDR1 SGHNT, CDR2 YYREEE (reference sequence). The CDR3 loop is CASSAGWGVRPSYEQYF. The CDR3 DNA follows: TGTGCCAGCAGCGCGGGATGGGGGGTTCGCCCTTCCTACGAGCAGTACTTC.

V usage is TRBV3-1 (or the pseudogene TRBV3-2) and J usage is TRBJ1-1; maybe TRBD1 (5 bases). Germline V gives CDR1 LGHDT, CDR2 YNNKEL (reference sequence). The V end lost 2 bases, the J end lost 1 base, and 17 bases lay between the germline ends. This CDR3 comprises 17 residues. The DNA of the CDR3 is TGTGCCAGCAGCCAAAGGGCTCTATGGCAGGGGAACACTGAAGCTTTCTTT. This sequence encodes CASSQRALWQGNTEAFF.

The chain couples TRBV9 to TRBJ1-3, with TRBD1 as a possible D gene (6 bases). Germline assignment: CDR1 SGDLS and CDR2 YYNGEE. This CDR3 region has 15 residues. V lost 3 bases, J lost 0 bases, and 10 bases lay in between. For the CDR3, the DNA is TGTGCCAGCAGCGCGGACAGAGGCTCTGGAAACACCATATATTTT. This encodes CASSADRGSGNTIYF.

CDR3 DNA sequence: TGCGCCAGCAGTCAATCCTACAGGGCCTATGAGCAGTTCTTC. Residues: CASSQSYRAYEQFF. The chain uses TRBV23-1 and TRBJ2-1; D is possibly TRBD1 (6 bases). TRBV23-1 is an open reading frame, and its role is uncertain. This CDR3 comprises 14 residues. The ends were cut back, 0 bases at V and 8 bases at J, with 11 bases in the middle.

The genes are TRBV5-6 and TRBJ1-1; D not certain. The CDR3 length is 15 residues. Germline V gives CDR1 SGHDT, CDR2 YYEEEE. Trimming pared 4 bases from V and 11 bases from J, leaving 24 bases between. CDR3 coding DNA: TGTGCCAGCAGCCCTTTCGAGAGGACGACTACTAGGGCTTTCTTT. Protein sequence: CASSPFERTTTRAFF.

CDR3 region: CASSIEAKGFSPLHF. The CDR3 DNA is TGTGCCAGTAGTATAGAGGCCAAGGGGTTTTCACCCCTCCACTTT. J is TRBJ1-6 and V is TRBV19; weak D call: TRBD1 (5 bases). This CDR3 region has 15 residues. Trimming removed 0 bases at V and 9 bases at J, with 12 bases between. Germline CDR1 reads LNHDA; CDR2 reads SQIVND (reference sequence).

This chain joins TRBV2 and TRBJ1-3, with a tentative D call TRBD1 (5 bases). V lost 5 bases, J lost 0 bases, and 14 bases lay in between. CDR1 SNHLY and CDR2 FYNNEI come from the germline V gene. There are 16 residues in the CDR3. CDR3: CASSILGGSSGNTIYF. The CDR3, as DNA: TGTGCCAGCAGTATTCTCGGGGGGTCCTCTGGAAACACCATATATTTT.